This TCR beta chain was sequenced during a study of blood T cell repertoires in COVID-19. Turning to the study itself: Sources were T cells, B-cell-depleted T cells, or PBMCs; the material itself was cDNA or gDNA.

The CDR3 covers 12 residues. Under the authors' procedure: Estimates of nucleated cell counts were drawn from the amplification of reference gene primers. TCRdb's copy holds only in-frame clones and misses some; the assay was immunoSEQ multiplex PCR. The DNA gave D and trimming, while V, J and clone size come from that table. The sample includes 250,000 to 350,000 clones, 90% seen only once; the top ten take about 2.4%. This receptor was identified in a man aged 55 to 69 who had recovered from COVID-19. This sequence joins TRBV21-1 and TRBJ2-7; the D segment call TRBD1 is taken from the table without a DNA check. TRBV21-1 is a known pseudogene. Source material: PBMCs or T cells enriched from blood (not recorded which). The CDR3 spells CASSKVGGEQYF. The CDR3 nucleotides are TGTGCCAGCAGCAAAGTAGGGGGAGAGCAGTACTTC.